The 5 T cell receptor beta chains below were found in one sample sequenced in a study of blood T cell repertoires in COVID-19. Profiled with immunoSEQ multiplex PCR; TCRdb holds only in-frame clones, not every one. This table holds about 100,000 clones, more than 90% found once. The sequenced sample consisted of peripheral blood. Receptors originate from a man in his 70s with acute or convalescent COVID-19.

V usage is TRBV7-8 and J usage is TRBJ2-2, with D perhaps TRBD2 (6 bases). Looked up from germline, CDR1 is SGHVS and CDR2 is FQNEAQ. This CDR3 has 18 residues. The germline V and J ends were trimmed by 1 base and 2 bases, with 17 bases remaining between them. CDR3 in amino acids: CASSLVRVGAGNTGELFF. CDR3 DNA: TGTGCCAGCAGCTTAGTTCGTGTTGGGGCGGGAAACACCGGGGAGCTGTTTTTT.

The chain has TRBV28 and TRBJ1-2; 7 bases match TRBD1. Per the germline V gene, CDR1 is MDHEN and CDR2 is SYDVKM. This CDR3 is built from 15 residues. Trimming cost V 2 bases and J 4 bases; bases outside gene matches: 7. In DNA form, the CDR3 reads TGTGCCAGCAGTTTAGCGCGGACAGGTGTCTATGGCTACACCTTC. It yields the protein CASSLARTGVYGYTF.

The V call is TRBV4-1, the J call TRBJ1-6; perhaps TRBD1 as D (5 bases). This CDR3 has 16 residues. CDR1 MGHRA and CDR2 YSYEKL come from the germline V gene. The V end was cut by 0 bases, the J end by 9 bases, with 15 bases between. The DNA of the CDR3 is TGCGCCAGCAGCCAAGATCGGGGGGGTATTGGTTCACCCCTCCACTTT. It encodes CASSQDRGGIGSPLHF.

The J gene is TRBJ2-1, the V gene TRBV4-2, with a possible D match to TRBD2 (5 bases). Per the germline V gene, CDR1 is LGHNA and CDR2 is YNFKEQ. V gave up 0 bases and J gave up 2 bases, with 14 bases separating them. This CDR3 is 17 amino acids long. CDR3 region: CASSQDLAGVPYNEQFF. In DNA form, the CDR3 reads TGTGCCAGCAGCCAAGATCTGGCGGGTGTACCCTACAATGAGCAGTTCTTC.

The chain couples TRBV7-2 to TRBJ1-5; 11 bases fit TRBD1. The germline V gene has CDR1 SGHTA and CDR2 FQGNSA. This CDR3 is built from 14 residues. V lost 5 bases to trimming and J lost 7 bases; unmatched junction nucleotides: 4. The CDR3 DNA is TGTGCCAGCAGCGGGACAGGGGGGACCCAGCCCCAGCATTTT. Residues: CASSGTGGTQPQHF.